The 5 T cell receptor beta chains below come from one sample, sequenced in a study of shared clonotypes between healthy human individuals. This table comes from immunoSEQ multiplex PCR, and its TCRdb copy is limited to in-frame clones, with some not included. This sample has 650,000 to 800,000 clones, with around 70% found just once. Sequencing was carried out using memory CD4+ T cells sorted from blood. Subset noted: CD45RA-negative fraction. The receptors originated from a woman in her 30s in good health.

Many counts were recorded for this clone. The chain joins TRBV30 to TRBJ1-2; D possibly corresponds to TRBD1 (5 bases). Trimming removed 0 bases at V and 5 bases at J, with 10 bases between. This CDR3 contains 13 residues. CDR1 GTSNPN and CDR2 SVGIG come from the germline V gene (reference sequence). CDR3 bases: TGTGCCTGGAGTGTACAAGCAGGGTATGGCTACACCTTC. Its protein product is CAWSVQAGYGYTF.

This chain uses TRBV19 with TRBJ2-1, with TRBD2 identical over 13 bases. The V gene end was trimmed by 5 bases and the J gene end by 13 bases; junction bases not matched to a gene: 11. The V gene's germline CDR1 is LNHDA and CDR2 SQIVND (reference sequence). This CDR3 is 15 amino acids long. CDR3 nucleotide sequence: TGTGCCAGTAGTGCCCCGGGACTAGCGGGATTACGCCAGTTCTTC. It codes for CASSAPGLAGLRQFF.

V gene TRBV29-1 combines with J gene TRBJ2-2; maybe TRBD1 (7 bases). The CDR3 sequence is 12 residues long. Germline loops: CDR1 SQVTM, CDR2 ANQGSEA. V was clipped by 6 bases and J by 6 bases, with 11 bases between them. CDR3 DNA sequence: TGCAGCGTGCTCAGGGGGGCCGGGGAGCTGTTTTTT. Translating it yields CSVLRGAGELFF.

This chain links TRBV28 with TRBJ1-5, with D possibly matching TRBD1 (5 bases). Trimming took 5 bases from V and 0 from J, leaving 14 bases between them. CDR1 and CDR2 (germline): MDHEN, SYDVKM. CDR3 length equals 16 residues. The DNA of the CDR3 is TGTGCCAGCAGTACCCCTTCGACAGTTAGCAATCAGCCCCAGCATTTT. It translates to CASSTPSTVSNQPQHF.

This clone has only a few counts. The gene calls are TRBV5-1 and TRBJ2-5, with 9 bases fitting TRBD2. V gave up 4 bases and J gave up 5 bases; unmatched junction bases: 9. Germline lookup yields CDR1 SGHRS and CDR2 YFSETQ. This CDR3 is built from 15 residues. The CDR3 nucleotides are TGCGCCAGCAGCATACCGGGACTAGCAGACGAGACCCAGTACTTC. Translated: CASSIPGLADETQYF. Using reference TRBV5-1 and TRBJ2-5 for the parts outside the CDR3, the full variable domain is KAGVTQTPRYLIKTRGQQVTLSCSPISGHRSVSWYQQTPGQGLQFLFEYFSETQRNKGNFPGRFSGRQFSNSRSEMNVSTLELGDSALYLCASSIPGLADETQYFGPGTRLLVL.